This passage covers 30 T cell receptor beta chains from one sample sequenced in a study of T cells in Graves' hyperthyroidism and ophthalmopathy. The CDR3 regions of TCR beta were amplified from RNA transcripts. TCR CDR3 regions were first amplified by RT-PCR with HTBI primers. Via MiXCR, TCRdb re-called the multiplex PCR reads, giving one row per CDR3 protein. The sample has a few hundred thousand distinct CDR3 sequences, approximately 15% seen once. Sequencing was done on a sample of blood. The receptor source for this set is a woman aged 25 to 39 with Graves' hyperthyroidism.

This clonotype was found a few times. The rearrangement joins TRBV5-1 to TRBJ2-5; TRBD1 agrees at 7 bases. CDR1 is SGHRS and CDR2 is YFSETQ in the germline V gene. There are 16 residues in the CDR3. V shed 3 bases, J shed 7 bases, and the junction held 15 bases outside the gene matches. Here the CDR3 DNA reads TGCGCCAGCAGCTGGCGCCCCGGGACAGAGGATGGGACCCAGTACTTC. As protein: CASSWRPGTEDGTQYF.

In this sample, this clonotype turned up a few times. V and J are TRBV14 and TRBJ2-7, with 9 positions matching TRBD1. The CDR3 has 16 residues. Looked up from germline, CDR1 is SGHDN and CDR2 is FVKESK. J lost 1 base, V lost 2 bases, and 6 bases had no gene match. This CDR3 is CASSQSPGQGSYEQYF. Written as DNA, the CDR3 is TGTGCCAGCAGCCAATCCCCGGGACAGGGATCCTACGAGCAGTACTTC.

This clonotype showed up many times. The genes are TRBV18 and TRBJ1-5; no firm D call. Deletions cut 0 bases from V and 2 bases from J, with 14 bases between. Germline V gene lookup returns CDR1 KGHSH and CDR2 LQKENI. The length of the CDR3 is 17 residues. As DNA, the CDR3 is TGTGCCAGCTCACCACCCGGGCGCGGCAAGCGCAATCAGCCCCAGCATTTT. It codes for CASSPPGRGKRNQPQHF.

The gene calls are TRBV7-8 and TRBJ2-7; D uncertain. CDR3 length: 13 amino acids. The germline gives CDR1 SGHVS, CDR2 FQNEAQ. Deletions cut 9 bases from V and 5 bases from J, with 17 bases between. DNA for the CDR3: TGTGCCAGTAGTGGAAAGGGTTCCCACGAGCAGTACTTC. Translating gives CASSGKGSHEQYF.

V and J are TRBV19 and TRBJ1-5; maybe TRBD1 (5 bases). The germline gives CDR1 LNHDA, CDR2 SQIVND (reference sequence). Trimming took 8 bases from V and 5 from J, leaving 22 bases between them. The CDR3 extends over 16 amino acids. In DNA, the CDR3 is TGTGCCAGTGGGGGATTTTTTCAGGGCGAGGATCAGCCCCAGCATTTT. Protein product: CASGGFFQGEDQPQHF.

The CDR3 sequence is CASSYSTSGIYEQYF. CDR3 DNA sequence: TGTGCCAGCAGTTACTCTACTAGCGGGATTTACGAGCAGTACTTC. The rearrangement links TRBV6-5 to TRBJ2-7; 10 bases fit TRBD2. The V gene's germline CDR1 is MNHEY and CDR2 SVGAGI. This CDR3 spans 15 amino acids. With V trimmed by 0 bases and J by 4 bases, 3 bases remained unmatched.

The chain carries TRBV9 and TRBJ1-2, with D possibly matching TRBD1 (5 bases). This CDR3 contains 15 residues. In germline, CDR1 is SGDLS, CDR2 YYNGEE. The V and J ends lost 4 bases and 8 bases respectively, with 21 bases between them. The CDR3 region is CASSPFAGGSGGYTF. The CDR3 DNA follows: TGTGCCAGCAGCCCCTTTGCGGGGGGATCGGGAGGCTACACCTTC.

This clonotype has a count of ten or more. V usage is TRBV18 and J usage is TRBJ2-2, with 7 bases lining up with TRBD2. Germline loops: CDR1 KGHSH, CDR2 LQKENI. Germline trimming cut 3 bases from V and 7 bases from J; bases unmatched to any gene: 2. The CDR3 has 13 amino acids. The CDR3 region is CASSPTSDGELFF. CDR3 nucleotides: TGTGCCAGCTCACCTACTAGCGACGGGGAGCTGTTTTTT. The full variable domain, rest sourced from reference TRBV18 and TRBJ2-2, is NAGVMQNPRHLVRRRGQEARLRCSPMKGHSHVYWYRQLPEEGLKFMVYLQKENIIDESGMPKERFSAEFPKEGPSILRIQQVVRGDSAAYFCASSPTSDGELFFGEGSRLTVL.

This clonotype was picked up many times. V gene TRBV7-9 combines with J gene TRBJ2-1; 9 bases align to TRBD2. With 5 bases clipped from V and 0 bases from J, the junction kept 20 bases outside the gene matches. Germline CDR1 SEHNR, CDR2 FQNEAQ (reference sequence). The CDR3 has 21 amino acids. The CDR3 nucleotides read TGTGCCAGCAGCCAAACTGACCGGGATCCGGGCGGGAGGGCCTCCTACAATGAGCAGTTCTTC. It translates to CASSQTDRDPGGRASYNEQFF.

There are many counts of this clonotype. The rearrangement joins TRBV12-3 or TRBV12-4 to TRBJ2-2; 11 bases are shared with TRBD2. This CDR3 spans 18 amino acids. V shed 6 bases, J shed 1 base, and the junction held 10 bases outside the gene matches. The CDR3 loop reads CASRLRSGLAVNTGELFF. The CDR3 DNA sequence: TGTGCCAGCAGACTTCGCTCGGGACTAGCGGTGAACACCGGGGAGCTGTTTTTT.

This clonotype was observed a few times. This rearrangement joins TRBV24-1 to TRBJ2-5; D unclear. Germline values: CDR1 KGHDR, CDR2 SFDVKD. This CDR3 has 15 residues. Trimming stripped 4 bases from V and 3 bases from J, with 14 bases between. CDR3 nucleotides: TGTGCCACCAGTGACCCGTCAGAAGCCGAAGAGACCCAGTACTTC. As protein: CATSDPSEAEETQYF.

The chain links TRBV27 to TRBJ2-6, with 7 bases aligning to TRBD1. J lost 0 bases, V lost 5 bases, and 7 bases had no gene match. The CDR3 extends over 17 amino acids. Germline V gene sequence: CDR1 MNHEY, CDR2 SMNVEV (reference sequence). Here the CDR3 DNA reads TGTGCCAGCAGTAGAACAGGGGCCGCCTCTGGGGCCAACGTCCTGACTTTC. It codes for CASSRTGAASGANVLTF. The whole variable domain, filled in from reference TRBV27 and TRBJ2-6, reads EAQVTQNPRYLITVTGKKLTVTCSQNMNHEYMSWYRQDPGLGLRQIYYSMNVEVTDKGDVPEGYKVSRKEKRNFPLILESPSPNQTSLYFCASSRTGAASGANVLTFGAGSRLTVL.

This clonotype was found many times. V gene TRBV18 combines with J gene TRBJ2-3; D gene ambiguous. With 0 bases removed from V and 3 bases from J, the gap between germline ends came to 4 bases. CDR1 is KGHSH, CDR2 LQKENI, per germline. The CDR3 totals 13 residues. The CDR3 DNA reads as TGTGCCAGCTCACCACCGATTACAGATACGCAGTATTTT. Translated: CASSPPITDTQYF.

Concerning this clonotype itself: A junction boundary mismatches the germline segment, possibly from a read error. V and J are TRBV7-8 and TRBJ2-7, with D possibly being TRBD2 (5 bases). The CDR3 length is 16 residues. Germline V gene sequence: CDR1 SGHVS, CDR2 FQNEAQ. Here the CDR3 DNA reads TGTGCCAGCAGCTTAGGATTGCGGGTGAAGTCCTTCGAGCAGTACTTC. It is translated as CASSLGLRVKSFEQYF. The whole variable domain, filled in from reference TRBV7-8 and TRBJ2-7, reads GAGVSQSPRYKVAKRGQDVALRCDPISGHVSLFWYQQALGQGPEFLTYFQNEAQLDKSGLPSDRFFAERPEGSVSTLKIQRTQQEDSAVYLCASSLGLRVKSFEQYFGPGTRLTVT.

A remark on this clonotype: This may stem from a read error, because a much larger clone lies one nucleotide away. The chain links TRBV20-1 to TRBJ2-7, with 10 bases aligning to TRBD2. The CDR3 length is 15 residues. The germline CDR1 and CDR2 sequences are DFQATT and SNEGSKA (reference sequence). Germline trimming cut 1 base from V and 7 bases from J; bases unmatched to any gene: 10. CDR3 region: CSARVGSGRRNEQYF. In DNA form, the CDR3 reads TGCAGTGCTAGAGTAGGTAGCGGGAGGCGCAATGAGCAGTACTTC.

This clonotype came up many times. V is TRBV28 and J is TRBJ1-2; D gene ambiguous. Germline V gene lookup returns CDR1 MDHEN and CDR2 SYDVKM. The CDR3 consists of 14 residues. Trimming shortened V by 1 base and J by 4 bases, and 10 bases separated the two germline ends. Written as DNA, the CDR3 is TGTGCCAGCAGTTTATTAGTCAGTATCTATGGCTACACCTTC. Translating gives CASSLLVSIYGYTF.

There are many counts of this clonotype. The CDR3 DNA sequence: TGTGCCAGCAGCTTTGGCGGGAGGGCAATAGATACGCAGTATTTT. As protein: CASSFGGRAIDTQYF. This chain links TRBV7-3 with TRBJ2-3; 9 nucleotides match TRBD2. Germline V gene data show CDR1 as SGHTA and CDR2 as FQGTGA. V trimming: 3 bases; J trimming: 5 bases; junction bases outside the gene matches: 6. The CDR3 runs 15 residues.

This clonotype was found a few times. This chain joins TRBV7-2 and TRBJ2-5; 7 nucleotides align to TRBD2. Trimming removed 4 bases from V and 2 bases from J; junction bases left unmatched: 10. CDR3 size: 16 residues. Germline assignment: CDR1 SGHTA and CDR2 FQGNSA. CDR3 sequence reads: CASSSPGGGFQETQYF. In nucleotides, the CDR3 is TGTGCCAGCAGCTCCCCTGGGGGGGGGTTTCAAGAGACCCAGTACTTC. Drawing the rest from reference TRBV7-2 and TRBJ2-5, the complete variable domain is GAGVSQSPSNKVTEKGKDVELRCDPISGHTALYWYRQSLGQGLEFLIYFQGNSAPDKSGLPSDRFSAERTGGSVSTLTIQRTQQEDSAVYLCASSSPGGGFQETQYFGPGTRLLVL.

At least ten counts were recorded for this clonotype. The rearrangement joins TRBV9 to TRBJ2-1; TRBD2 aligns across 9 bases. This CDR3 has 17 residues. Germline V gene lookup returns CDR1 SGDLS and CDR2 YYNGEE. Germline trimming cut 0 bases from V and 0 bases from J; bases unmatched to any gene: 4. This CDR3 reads CASSVGASGASYNEQFF. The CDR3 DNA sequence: TGTGCCAGCAGCGTAGGAGCTAGCGGGGCCTCCTACAATGAGCAGTTCTTC.

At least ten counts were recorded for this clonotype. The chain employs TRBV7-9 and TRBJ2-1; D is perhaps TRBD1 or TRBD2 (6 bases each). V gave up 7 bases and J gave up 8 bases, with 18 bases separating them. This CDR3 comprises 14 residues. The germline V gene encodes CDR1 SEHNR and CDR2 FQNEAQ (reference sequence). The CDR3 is CASKWGAASHEQFF. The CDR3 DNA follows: TGTGCCAGCAAATGGGGGGCAGCTAGCCATGAGCAGTTCTTC.

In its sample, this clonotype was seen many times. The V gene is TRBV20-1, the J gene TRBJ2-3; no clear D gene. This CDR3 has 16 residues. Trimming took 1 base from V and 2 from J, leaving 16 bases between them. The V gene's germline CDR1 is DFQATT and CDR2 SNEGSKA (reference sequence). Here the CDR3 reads CSARGSEHPLTDTQYF. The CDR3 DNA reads TGCAGTGCTAGAGGTTCAGAGCACCCCCTCACAGATACGCAGTATTTT.

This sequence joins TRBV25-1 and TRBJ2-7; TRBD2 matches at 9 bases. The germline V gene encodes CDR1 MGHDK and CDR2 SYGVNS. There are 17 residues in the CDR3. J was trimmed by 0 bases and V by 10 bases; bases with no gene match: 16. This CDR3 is CANRGSGREGGSYEQYF. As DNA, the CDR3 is TGTGCCAACAGGGGCTCGGGGCGGGAGGGGGGCTCCTACGAGCAGTACTTC.

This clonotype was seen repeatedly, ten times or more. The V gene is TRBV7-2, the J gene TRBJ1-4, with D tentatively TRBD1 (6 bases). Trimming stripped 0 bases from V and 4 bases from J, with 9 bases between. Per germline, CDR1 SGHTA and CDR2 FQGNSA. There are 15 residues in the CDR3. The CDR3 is CASSLATGSNEKLFF. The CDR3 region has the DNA TGTGCCAGCAGCTTAGCGACAGGAAGTAATGAAAAACTGTTTTTT.

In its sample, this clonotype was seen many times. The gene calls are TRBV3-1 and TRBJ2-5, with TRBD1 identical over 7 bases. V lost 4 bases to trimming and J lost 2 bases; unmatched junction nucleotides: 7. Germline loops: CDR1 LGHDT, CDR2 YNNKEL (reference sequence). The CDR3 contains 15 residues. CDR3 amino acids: CASSPTPGQQETQYF. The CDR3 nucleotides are TGTGCCAGCAGCCCGACCCCGGGACAGCAAGAGACCCAGTACTTC.

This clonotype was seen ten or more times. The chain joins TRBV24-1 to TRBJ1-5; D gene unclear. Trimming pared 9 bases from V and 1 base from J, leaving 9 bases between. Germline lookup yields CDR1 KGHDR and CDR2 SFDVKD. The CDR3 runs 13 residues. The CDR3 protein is CATGGISNQPQHF. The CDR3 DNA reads TGTGCCACCGGCGGGATAAGCAATCAGCCCCAGCATTTT.

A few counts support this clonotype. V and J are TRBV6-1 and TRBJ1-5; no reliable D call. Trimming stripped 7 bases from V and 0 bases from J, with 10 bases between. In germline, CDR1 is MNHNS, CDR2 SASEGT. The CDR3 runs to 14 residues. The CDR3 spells CASIVSDSNQPQHF. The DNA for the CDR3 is TGTGCCAGCATCGTATCAGATAGCAATCAGCCCCAGCATTTT.

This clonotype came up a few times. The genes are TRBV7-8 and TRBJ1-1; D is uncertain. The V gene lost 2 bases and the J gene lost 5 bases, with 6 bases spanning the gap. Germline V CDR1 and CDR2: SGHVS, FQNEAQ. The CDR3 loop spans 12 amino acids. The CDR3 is CASSLMRTEAFF. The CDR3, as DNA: TGTGCCAGCAGCTTAATGAGGACTGAAGCTTTCTTT.

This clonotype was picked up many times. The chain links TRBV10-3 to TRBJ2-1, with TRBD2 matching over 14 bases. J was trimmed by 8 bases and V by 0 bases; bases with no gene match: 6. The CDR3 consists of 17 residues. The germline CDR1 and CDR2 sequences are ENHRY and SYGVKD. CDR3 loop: CAISESGTSGRFYEQFF. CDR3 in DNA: TGTGCCATCAGTGAGTCCGGGACTAGCGGGAGATTCTATGAGCAGTTCTTC.

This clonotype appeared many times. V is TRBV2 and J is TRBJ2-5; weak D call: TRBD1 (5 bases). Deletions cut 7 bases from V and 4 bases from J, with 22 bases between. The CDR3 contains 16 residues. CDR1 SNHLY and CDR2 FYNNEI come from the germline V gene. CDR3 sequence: CASIIGAQVGPETQYF. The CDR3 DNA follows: TGTGCCAGCATTATTGGGGCCCAGGTGGGTCCAGAGACCCAGTACTTC.

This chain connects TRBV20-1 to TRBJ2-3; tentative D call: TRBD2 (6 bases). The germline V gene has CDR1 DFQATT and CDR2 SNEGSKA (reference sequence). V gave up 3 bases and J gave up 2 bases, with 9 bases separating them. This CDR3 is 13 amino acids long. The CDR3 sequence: CSASGDFTDTQYF. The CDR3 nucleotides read TGCAGTGCTAGTGGGGACTTCACAGATACGCAGTATTTT.